This TCR beta chain is from a study of graft-versus-host responses after intestinal transplantation. Study as a whole: Isolated intestinal, liver-intestinal, or multivisceral transplants had been given to the recipients.

Study-wide points: Early post-transplant HvG declines tracked with peak circulating GvH clone levels. Marrow from the recipient contained GvH clones, some of which had appeared first in ileum or blood. Graft-donor T cell macrochimerism coincided with high graft-versus-host to host-versus-graft clonal ratios in allografts.

Germline assignment: CDR1 KGHSY and CDR2 FQNENV. This CDR3 has 11 residues. V was clipped by 2 bases and J by 2 bases, with 1 base between them. Profiling relied on immunoSEQ multiplex PCR, and the TCRdb table lists in-frame clones only, not all of them. The sample has 80,000 to 90,000 clones; approximately 92% are singletons. As to this clone: No antigen is known for it.

The starting material was unstimulated CD4+ T cells sorted from spleen or lymph node cells, obtained before intestinal transplant. The chain joins TRBV16 to TRBJ2-7; no definite D call. The sequence derives from a human donor who received an intestinal transplant. The CDR3 bases are TGTGCCAGCAGCCAAGCCTACGAGCAGTACTTC. It is translated as CASSQAYEQYF. Supplemented by reference TRBV16 and TRBJ2-7, the full variable domain reads GEEVAQTPKHLVRGEGQKAKLYCAPIKGHSYVFWYQQVLKNEFKFLISFQNENVFDETGMPKERFSAKCLPNSPCSLEIQATKLEDSAVYFCASSQAYEQYFGPGTRLTVT.